This TCR beta chain originates from a study of blood T cell repertoires in COVID-19. Study-level information: Donors in the United States, Italy and Spain gave samples during acute or convalescent COVID-19. T cells, B-cell-depleted T cells, or PBMCs supplied cDNA or gDNA.

The assay was immunoSEQ multiplex PCR, and TCRdb's table has in-frame clones only and misses some. Of about 220,000 clones in the sample, roughly 84% were seen once. Sequencing was carried out using peripheral blood. The receptor was isolated from a woman aged 80 or older with acute or convalescent COVID-19.

In nucleotides, the CDR3 is TGTGCCAGCAGCCAAGGGGGTGGTTACAATGAGCAGTTCTTC. Its protein product is CASSQGGGYNEQFF. This chain links TRBV7-3 with TRBJ2-1, with a tentative D call TRBD1 (6 bases). V shed 5 bases and J shed 4 bases, with 12 bases lying between them. Germline CDR1 and CDR2: SGHTA and FQGTGA. The CDR3 is 14 residues long.